This T cell receptor beta chain stems from a study of blood T cells in healthy people across ages. Primed by a sample-barcoded 5' primer and a J-beta primer mix, a second PCR proceeded for about 6 to 11 cycles. The template-switch adaptor, which had 12 random nucleotides, put a tag on each cDNA molecule. One entry per CDR3 protein, called by TCRdb with MiXCR from the 5' RACE reads. The profile shows more than 800,000 distinct CDR3 sequences, less than 35% of them singletons. The CDR3 has 14 residues. Germline CDR1 and CDR2: SGHNT and YYREEE (reference sequence). The germline V and J ends were trimmed by 4 bases and 4 bases, with 14 bases remaining between them. This clonotype occurred a few times.

The sample comprised blood. The clonotype was recovered from a woman of 80 years or more in good health. The V and J genes are TRBV5-4 and TRBJ1-1; a possible D gene is TRBD1 (5 bases). This CDR3 is CASSGGGIGTEAFF. The CDR3 bases are TGTGCCAGCAGCGGGGGGGGAATCGGCACTGAAGCTTTCTTT.